The rows below give T cell receptor beta chains drawn from one sample of a study of OX40 agonist ivuxolimab in advanced cancers. Clones were read by immunoSEQ multiplex PCR, and TCRdb kept only the in-frame ones, dropping some. The repertoire holds over 40,000 clones, with around 88% as singletons. The sample here was CD4+ or CD8+ T cells sorted from blood, taken in a trial of the OX40 agonist ivuxolimab. Receptors originate from an adult with an advanced solid tumor such as melanoma, head and neck, liver or kidney cancer. CDR3s leave out the opening cysteine and the closing phenylalanine or tryptophan. Fields, in order: D gene, J gene, V gene, CDR3 protein. D genes are given only for firm matches.

d_gene: TRBD2; j_gene: TRBJ2-3; v_gene: TRBV28; CDR3aa: ASSLGRAGGSTDTQY
d_gene: -; j_gene: TRBJ2-5; v_gene: TRBV4-1; CDR3aa: ASSQDSTLRVETQY
d_gene: -; j_gene: TRBJ2-1; v_gene: TRBV6-5; CDR3aa: ASSPAGLDAEQF
d_gene: -; j_gene: TRBJ2-7; v_gene: TRBV6-1; CDR3aa: ASIKTRGGEQY
d_gene: TRBD1; j_gene: -; v_gene: TRBV15; CDR3aa: ATSKVGQGGDEQY
d_gene: TRBD2; j_gene: TRBJ2-2; v_gene: TRBV7-9; CDR3aa: ASSDATSVVTGELF
d_gene: -; j_gene: TRBJ2-1; v_gene: TRBV28; CDR3aa: ASSLIGNEQF
d_gene: TRBD1; j_gene: TRBJ2-5; v_gene: TRBV30; CDR3aa: AWGTGDRETQY
d_gene: -; j_gene: TRBJ1-5; v_gene: TRBV19; CDR3aa: ASSTYQPQRGTSNQPQH
d_gene: -; j_gene: TRBJ2-2; v_gene: TRBV7-3; CDR3aa: ASSLRGGSGELF
d_gene: TRBD1; j_gene: TRBJ2-7; v_gene: TRBV7-9; CDR3aa: ASSPGQDRSYEQY
d_gene: -; j_gene: TRBJ2-7; v_gene: TRBV4-1; CDR3aa: ASSQDPISSEQY
d_gene: -; j_gene: TRBJ1-6; v_gene: TRBV19; CDR3aa: ASSPDSSISYNSPLH
d_gene: -; j_gene: TRBJ2-7; v_gene: TRBV2; CDR3aa: ASRAGGGGYEQY
d_gene: TRBD1; j_gene: TRBJ2-5; v_gene: TRBV20-1; CDR3aa: SATGGETQY
d_gene: -; j_gene: TRBJ1-2; v_gene: TRBV19; CDR3aa: ASSIPARGYGYT
d_gene: -; j_gene: TRBJ2-7; v_gene: TRBV27; CDR3aa: ASSGGTVTNCEQY
d_gene: TRBD1; j_gene: TRBJ1-1; v_gene: TRBV11-2; CDR3aa: ASSLYRGNTEAF
d_gene: TRBD2; j_gene: TRBJ2-2; v_gene: TRBV7-9; CDR3aa: ASSSKTSGRLLGTGELF
d_gene: -; j_gene: TRBJ1-1; v_gene: TRBV2; CDR3aa: ASRAEQGVNTEAF
d_gene: -; j_gene: TRBJ2-3; v_gene: TRBV15; CDR3aa: ATSRGGVQGTTHTQY
d_gene: -; j_gene: TRBJ1-5; v_gene: TRBV5-5; CDR3aa: ASSLTVGQEQPQH
d_gene: -; j_gene: TRBJ2-7; v_gene: TRBV13; CDR3aa: ASRLTASYEQY
d_gene: TRBD2; j_gene: TRBJ2-7; v_gene: TRBV6-6; CDR3aa: ASRGSGRALEQY
d_gene: TRBD1; j_gene: TRBJ1-3; v_gene: TRBV5-4; CDR3aa: ATHTGTAGNTIY
d_gene: TRBD1; j_gene: TRBJ1-1; v_gene: TRBV6-6; CDR3aa: ASSHLTGKGTEAF
d_gene: TRBD2; j_gene: TRBJ2-1; v_gene: TRBV11-3; CDR3aa: ASSLAGGPYNEQF
d_gene: -; j_gene: TRBJ2-3; v_gene: TRBV2; CDR3aa: ASGGGVSDTQY
d_gene: -; j_gene: TRBJ2-5; v_gene: TRBV11-2; CDR3aa: ASSLRGQWETQY
d_gene: -; j_gene: TRBJ2-1; v_gene: TRBV27; CDR3aa: ASSSRQGSGEQF
d_gene: TRBD1; j_gene: TRBJ1-2; v_gene: TRBV5-4; CDR3aa: ASRGTGRPYGYT
d_gene: -; j_gene: TRBJ1-4; v_gene: TRBV4-1; CDR3aa: ASSPPPGATNEKLF
d_gene: -; j_gene: TRBJ1-5; v_gene: TRBV28; CDR3aa: ASRTGGNQPQH
d_gene: TRBD1; j_gene: TRBJ1-5; v_gene: TRBV19; CDR3aa: ASKWDRISNQPQH
d_gene: -; j_gene: TRBJ2-7; v_gene: TRBV28; CDR3aa: ASSLITYEQY
d_gene: -; j_gene: TRBJ1-4; v_gene: TRBV7-9; CDR3aa: ASSIKTGIGLF
d_gene: -; j_gene: TRBJ2-3; v_gene: TRBV5-1; CDR3aa: ASSSNSDTQY
d_gene: -; j_gene: TRBJ2-5; v_gene: TRBV18; CDR3aa: ASSPGLGQETQY
d_gene: -; j_gene: TRBJ1-5; v_gene: TRBV5-8; CDR3aa: ASSLVSQRNQPQH
d_gene: TRBD2; j_gene: TRBJ2-7; v_gene: TRBV27; CDR3aa: ASSLGRGTSGMSYEQY
d_gene: -; j_gene: TRBJ1-5; v_gene: TRBV19; CDR3aa: ASSIRAPSYQPQH
d_gene: TRBD2; j_gene: TRBJ2-3; v_gene: TRBV25-1; CDR3aa: ASSEFSSGSTDTQY
d_gene: TRBD1; j_gene: TRBJ2-1; v_gene: TRBV7-3; CDR3aa: ASSLSRDRGSNEQF
d_gene: TRBD1; j_gene: TRBJ2-1; v_gene: TRBV7-6; CDR3aa: ASSFTGQGYNEQF
d_gene: -; j_gene: TRBJ2-7; v_gene: TRBV14; CDR3aa: ASSQDLASYEQY
d_gene: -; j_gene: TRBJ1-2; v_gene: TRBV19; CDR3aa: ASRFPSSGLNYGYT
d_gene: -; j_gene: TRBJ1-1; v_gene: TRBV18; CDR3aa: ASSPSQNTEAF
d_gene: TRBD1; j_gene: TRBJ1-1; v_gene: TRBV5-1; CDR3aa: ASSSQQGAGTEAF
d_gene: TRBD2; j_gene: TRBJ2-7; v_gene: TRBV2; CDR3aa: ASEGTSGDRGY
d_gene: -; j_gene: TRBJ1-3; v_gene: TRBV28; CDR3aa: ASTRKSRNTIY
d_gene: -; j_gene: TRBJ1-1; v_gene: TRBV29-1; CDR3aa: SVAGTHEAF